These T cell receptor beta chains were read from a single sample in a study of CD8 T cells in Susac syndrome. One entry per CDR3 protein results from TCRdb running MiXCR on the immunoSEQ multiplex PCR reads. The sample lists some 200,000 distinct CDR3 sequences, under 97% occurring once. The sample was CD4+ T cells from PBMCs. Receptors originate from a human donor with Susac syndrome. Each CDR3 is given with its conserved first and last residue. Each record gives: D gene, V gene, clone size, J gene, CDR3 DNA, CDR3 protein. The D gene is left open where the match is weak. Size values are once, few and many counts, or a class for expanded clones, and some rows have none.

-	TRBV7-2	-	TRBJ2-7	TGTGCCAGCAGTTATAGTCCGTCTCGGACCTACGAGCAGTACTTC	CASSYSPSRTYEQYF
-	TRBV6-5	once	TRBJ1-1	TGTGCCAGCAGTTACACCAGGCTGAACACTGAAGCTTTCTTT	CASSYTRLNTEAFF
-	TRBV4-1	-	TRBJ1-2	TGCGCCAGCAGCGGAGGGACCTATGGCTACACCTTC	CASSGGTYGYTF
TRBD1	TRBV19	-	TRBJ1-6	TGTGCCAGTAGCCGGGACAGGGTTTCACCCCTCCACTTT	CASSRDRVSPLHF
-	TRBV12-3/TRBV12-4	-	TRBJ1-1	TGTGCCAGCAGTTTCAACTTTGAAGCTTTCTTT	CASSFNFEAFF
-	TRBV18	-	TRBJ1-1	TGTGCCAGCTCACCCGCATCGAACACTGAAGCTTTCTTT	CASSPASNTEAFF
-	TRBV20-1	-	TRBJ2-5	TGCAGTGCTAGAGACCGAGTAAGGGCCGGGGAGACCCAGTACTTC	CSARDRVRAGETQYF
-	TRBV7-3	-	TRBJ2-3	TGTGCCAGCAGCTTAGTTGGTGGGTACACAGATACGCAGTATTTT	CASSLVGGYTDTQYF
-	TRBV14	-	TRBJ2-1	TGTGCCAGCAGTAGCTACCGCAATGAGCAGTTCTTC	CASSSYRNEQFF
-	TRBV7-3	-	TRBJ1-2	TGTGCCAGCAGCTCCCGCGGCGGGGGATTCCCTATAGCCTTC	CASSSRGGGFPIAF
-	TRBV6-5	-	TRBJ1-6	TGTGCCAGCAGCCAAAGCCACGCGAATTCACCCCTCCACTTT	CASSQSHANSPLHF
-	TRBV6-5	-	TRBJ2-7	TGTGCCAGCACCAACCAGGGGACATCAACCTACGAGCAGTACTTC	CASTNQGTSTYEQYF
-	TRBV30	-	TRBJ1-4	TGTGCCTGGAGCGTCACGCAGGGCGCCAAAAAACTGTTTTTT	CAWSVTQGAKKLFF
TRBD1	TRBV29-1	-	TRBJ1-1	TGCAGCGTGGCACAGGGGTACACTGAAGCTTTCTTT	CSVAQGYTEAFF
-	TRBV20-1	-	TRBJ1-6	TGCAGTGCTAAGGACGAGAGCTCCTATAATTCACCCCTCCACTTT	CSAKDESSYNSPLHF
-	TRBV7-8	-	TRBJ2-1	TGTGCCAGCAGCCATCAGTACAGGTCATGGAATGAGCAGTTCTTC	CASSHQYRSWNEQFF
TRBD2	TRBV20-1	-	TRBJ2-1	TGCAGTGCTAGGACCCCGGGGGGGCTCGATGAGCAGTTCTTC	CSARTPGGLDEQFF
-	TRBV20-1	-	TRBJ2-1	TGCAGTGCTAGAGCTCAAGCTGGAGGCAATGAGCAGTTCTTC	CSARAQAGGNEQFF
-	TRBV3-1	-	TRBJ2-1	TGTGCCAGCAGGGACGGATCTTTTACCTACAATGAGCAGTTCTTC	CASRDGSFTYNEQFF
-	TRBV4-3	-	TRBJ2-2	TGCGCCAGCAGCCAAGATGGCCGGGCTTACGGGGAGCTGTTTTTT	CASSQDGRAYGELFF
-	TRBV2	-	TRBJ2-7	TGTGCCAGCAGTTGGGAGGGGGAAGCGTACGAGCAGTACTTC	CASSWEGEAYEQYF
-	TRBV12-3/TRBV12-4	-	TRBJ1-2	TGTGTCAGCAGTTTAGCGTCCTCCGGGGGGTACTATGGCTACACCTTC	CVSSLASSGGYYGYTF
TRBD2	TRBV5-4	-	TRBJ2-5	TGTGCCAGCAGCTTCACTAGCGGGGGCCCAGGGACCCAGTACTTC	CASSFTSGGPGTQYF
-	TRBV11-2	-	TRBJ1-1	TGTGCCAGCAGCAGGACCAGCGGGGGGACTGAAGCTTTCTTT	CASSRTSGGTEAFF
-	TRBV6-6	-	TRBJ1-5	TGTGCCAGCAGCAATCGGGGTGGCCAGCCCCAGCATTTT	CASSNRGGQPQHF
TRBD1	TRBV2	-	TRBJ1-6	TGTGCCAGCATGGGACAGGGGAATTCACCCCTCCACTTT	CASMGQGNSPLHF
TRBD1	TRBV5-1	-	TRBJ2-7	TGCGCCAGCAGCTCCCGGGGACAGTCCTACGAGCAGTACTTC	CASSSRGQSYEQYF
-	TRBV19	-	TRBJ1-5	TGTGCCAGCAGGACGGTGGGAACAGAATTCAATCAGCCCCAGCATTTT	CASRTVGTEFNQPQHF
-	TRBV20-1	-	TRBJ1-1	TGCAGTGCTTCAAAGACGGGAAACACTGAAGCTTTCTTT	CSASKTGNTEAFF
TRBD2	TRBV7-8	-	TRBJ2-3	TGTGCCAGCAGACGACTAGCGGGGGCCGGAGATACGCAGTATTTT	CASRRLAGAGDTQYF
-	TRBV7-2	-	TRBJ1-1	TGTGCCAGCAGCTTAGCCCTCATGAACACTGAAGCTTTCTTT	CASSLALMNTEAFF
-	TRBV30	-	TRBJ1-5	TGTGCCTGGAGTGTTGGGGTTGGCAATCAGCCCCAGCATTTT	CAWSVGVGNQPQHF
-	TRBV23-1	once	TRBJ2-2	TGCGCCAGCAGTCAATCGCCCAGCGACACCGGGGAGCTGTTTTTT	CASSQSPSDTGELFF
TRBD2	TRBV11-2	-	TRBJ2-3	TGTGCCAGCAGCTTAGGGCTACTAGCGGGGCTCACAGATACGCAGTATTTT	CASSLGLLAGLTDTQYF
-	TRBV11-2	-	TRBJ2-7	TGTGCCAGCAGCTTAGCTCCGGCCTCCTACGAGCAGTACTTC	CASSLAPASYEQYF
TRBD1	TRBV10-3	once	TRBJ1-4	TGTGCCAGCGCGGCACAGGGGCGCGACGAAAAACTGTTTTTT	CASAAQGRDEKLFF
-	TRBV7-3	-	TRBJ1-1	TGTGCCAGCAGCTTAGTACCGGGACGGGTGAACACTGAAGCTTTCTTT	CASSLVPGRVNTEAFF
-	TRBV27	-	TRBJ2-5	TGTGCCAGCAGTTTAAACTACTACCAAGAGACCCAGTACTTC	CASSLNYYQETQYF
TRBD2	TRBV20-1	-	TRBJ2-1	TGCAGTGCCACAGCGGGGAGCTCCTACAATGAGCAGTTCTTC	CSATAGSSYNEQFF
-	TRBV27	-	TRBJ2-7	TGTGCCAGCTCCTGGGCCTACGAGCAGTACTTC	CASSWAYEQYF
-	TRBV12-3/TRBV12-4	-	TRBJ1-1	TGTGCCAGCAGTTTAACAGGGTCTTTGAACACTGAAGCTTTCTTT	CASSLTGSLNTEAFF
-	TRBV6-2/TRBV6-3	once	TRBJ1-2	TGTGCCAGCAGTTACTCGCACGGAGGAAGGGGCTACACCTTC	CASSYSHGGRGYTF
TRBD2	TRBV20-1	-	TRBJ2-7	TGCAGTGCTACACTAGCGGGGATCTACGAGCAGTACTTC	CSATLAGIYEQYF
TRBD2	TRBV20-1	-	TRBJ2-3	TGCAGTGCTGATGCGGGGGGAAGAACAGATACGCAGTATTTT	CSADAGGRTDTQYF
-	TRBV30	-	TRBJ2-4	TGTGCCTGGAGTCCACGGTCCATTTGGAACATTCAGTACTTC	CAWSPRSIWNIQYF
-	TRBV20-1	-	TRBJ2-6	TGCAGTGCCACCGTATTTTCGTCTGGGGCCAACGTCCTGACTTTC	CSATVFSSGANVLTF
TRBD2	TRBV6-2/TRBV6-3	-	TRBJ2-7	TGTGCCAGCATTCCGACTAGCGGGGGAGGATCCTACGAGCAGTACTTC	CASIPTSGGGSYEQYF
-	TRBV29-1	-	TRBJ2-5	TGCAGCGTTTTAAGGGATGATCTGGAGACCCAGTACTTC	CSVLRDDLETQYF
-	TRBV2	-	TRBJ1-2	TGTGCCAGCAGTGATGTTCCATATGGCTACACCTTC	CASSDVPYGYTF
-	TRBV7-9	-	TRBJ1-6	TGTGCCAGCAGCCCCGAGGACAGTCTCCTCCACTTT	CASSPEDSLLHF
-	TRBV5-6	-	TRBJ1-6	TGTGCCAGCAGTCTCGGAGGTTTTAATTCACCCCTCCACTTT	CASSLGGFNSPLHF
-	TRBV20-1	-	TRBJ2-5	TGCAGTGCTGATCTTCAAGAGACCCAGTACTTC	CSADLQETQYF
TRBD1	TRBV20-1	-	TRBJ1-1	TGCAGTGCTAGAGGGGGGGACAGGGGTGGTCCTGAAGCTTTCTTT	CSARGGDRGGPEAFF
-	TRBV6-7	-	TRBJ1-1	TGTGCCAGCAGTTACGGGTGGGAGGGAAGGAGCGACACTGAAGCTTTCTTT	CASSYGWEGRSDTEAFF
TRBD1	TRBV19	-	TRBJ1-6	TGTGCCAGTACCAGACAGGGTGTGAATTCACCCCTCCACTTT	CASTRQGVNSPLHF